Included here is one T cell receptor beta chain sequence, with context. Repertoires were generated with immunoSEQ multiplex PCR, while TCRdb's copy carries only in-frame clones and drops some. The data contain approximately 300,000 clones, approximately 92% of them singletons. The study counted Cohort 3 donors as recovered given two negative PCRs, clearance, or symptom resolution. This entry is derived from a study of blood T cell repertoires in COVID-19. V lost 3 bases and J 1 base, leaving 6 bases between the germline ends. The CDR3 consists of 13 residues. Germline CDR1 reads SEHNR; CDR2 reads FQNEAQ (reference sequence).

The gene calls are TRBV7-9 and TRBJ2-5; tentatively, D is TRBD1 (5 bases). The TCR was taken from a woman in her twenties or thirties who had recovered from COVID-19. Source material: PBMCs or T cells enriched from blood (not recorded which). The CDR3 DNA sequence: TGTGCCAGCAGCTTCCAGGGCCAAGAGACCCAGTACTTC. Translation gives CASSFQGQETQYF.